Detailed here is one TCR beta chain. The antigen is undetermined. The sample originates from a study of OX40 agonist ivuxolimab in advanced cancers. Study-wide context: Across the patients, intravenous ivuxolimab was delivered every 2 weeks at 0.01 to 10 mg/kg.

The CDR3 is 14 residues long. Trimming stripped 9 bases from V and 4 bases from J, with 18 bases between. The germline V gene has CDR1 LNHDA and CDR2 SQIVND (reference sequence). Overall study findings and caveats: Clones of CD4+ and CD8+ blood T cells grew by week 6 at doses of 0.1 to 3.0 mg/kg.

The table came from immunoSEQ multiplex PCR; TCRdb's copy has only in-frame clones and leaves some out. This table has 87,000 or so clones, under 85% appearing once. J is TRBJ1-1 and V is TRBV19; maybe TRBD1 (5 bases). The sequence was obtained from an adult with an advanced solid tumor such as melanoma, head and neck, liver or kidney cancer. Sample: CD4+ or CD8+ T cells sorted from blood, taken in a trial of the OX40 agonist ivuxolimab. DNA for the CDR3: TGTGCCAGGCAGGGAGGGGATTTCGGCACTGAAGCTTTCTTT. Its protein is CARQGGDFGTEAFF.